The rows below give T cell receptor beta chains drawn from one sample of a study of OX40 agonist ivuxolimab in advanced cancers. TCRdb's table, derived via immunoSEQ multiplex PCR, lists solely in-frame clones and lacks some. The sample records about 77,000 clones, around four fifths being singletons. The sequences come from CD4+ or CD8+ T cells sorted from blood, collected in a trial of the OX40 agonist ivuxolimab. All receptors derive from an adult with an advanced solid tumor such as melanoma, head and neck, liver or kidney cancer. Each CDR3 is given with its conserved first and last residue. A D gene is named only where the DNA matches it firmly. Rows may omit the clone size; those that give it use once, few, many or a size class.

TRBV7-9	14	.	TRBJ2-1	once	TGTGCCAGCAGCTTTGGCAGGGGGGAGGATGAGCAGTTCTTC	CASSFGRGEDEQFF
TRBV19	16	.	TRBJ1-6	.	TGTGCCAGTAGTATGCCACACGGGAACTATAATTCACCCCTCCACTTT	CASSMPHGNYNSPLHF
TRBV5-1	16	TRBD2	TRBJ2-3	.	TGCGCCAGCAGACTGTCAGCGGGGGTAGGCACAGATACGCAGTATTTT	CASRLSAGVGTDTQYF
TRBV6-5	14	.	TRBJ1-2	.	TGTGCCAGCAGTCAACCCGGACAGAACTATGGCTACACCTTC	CASSQPGQNYGYTF
TRBV2	16	.	TRBJ2-5	.	TGTGCCAGCAGTGAAGGAGTCGCGGCGAAACAAGAGACCCAGTACTTC	CASSEGVAAKQETQYF
TRBV7-2	16	.	TRBJ2-2	.	TGTGCCAGCAGCTTTTTGGGCCCGGCGAACACCGGGGAGCTGTTTTTT	CASSFLGPANTGELFF
TRBV20-1	11	.	TRBJ2-3	.	TGCAGTGCTAGAGCGGGGGATACGCAGTATTTT	CSARAGDTQYF
TRBV6-1	15	TRBD2	TRBJ2-5	.	TGTGCCAGCAGCTCCTCAGCGGGGGGCGGCGTGACCCAGTACTTC	CASSSSAGGGVTQYF
TRBV7-6	15	TRBD2	TRBJ2-3	.	TGTGCCAGCAGCTTGGGACTAGCGGGGCCAGATACGCAGTATTTT	CASSLGLAGPDTQYF
TRBV18	12	.	TRBJ2-7	few	TGTGCCAGCTCACCCGGTCACTACGAGCAGTACTTC	CASSPGHYEQYF
TRBV6-1	12	.	TRBJ1-2	few	TGTGCCAGCAGTCAACAGGACTATGGCTACACCTTC	CASSQQDYGYTF
TRBV11-3	14	TRBD2	TRBJ2-3	.	TGTGCCAGCAGCCTAGGGACTAGCGGAGATACGCAGTATTTT	CASSLGTSGDTQYF
TRBV19	13	TRBD1	TRBJ1-5	.	TGTGCCACCACTAGACAGGGACATCAGCCCCAGCATTTT	CATTRQGHQPQHF
TRBV6-4	16	.	TRBJ2-1	.	TGTGCCAGCAGTGACTCAGAAGGGGTCCCCTACAATGAGCAGTTCTTC	CASSDSEGVPYNEQFF
TRBV12-5	16	.	TRBJ1-3	.	TGTGCTAGTGGTTTGGTATTGAGCCCCGGCGGAAACACCATATATTTT	CASGLVLSPGGNTIYF
TRBV7-9	14	.	TRBJ2-7	.	TGTGCCAGCAGCTCCGACAGGAGCTCCTACGAGCAGTACTTC	CASSSDRSSYEQYF
TRBV19	13	.	TRBJ2-3	.	TGTGCCAGTACTTACAGTAGCACAGATACGCAGTATTTT	CASTYSSTDTQYF
TRBV28	10	.	TRBJ2-7	.	TGTGCCAGCAGTGCGGGCGAGCAGTACTTC	CASSAGEQYF
TRBV18	15	.	TRBJ2-7	.	TGTGCCAGCTCACTACCCTCCGGGACTTCCTACGAGCAGTACTTC	CASSLPSGTSYEQYF
TRBV9	14	.	TRBJ2-1	.	TGTGCCAGCAGCGTAGGCCGGTCCATCAATGAGCAGTTCTTC	CASSVGRSINEQFF
TRBV19	15	TRBD1	TRBJ2-5	.	TGTGCCAGTAGTATTTCGGGACAGACTATGGAGACCCAGTACTTC	CASSISGQTMETQYF
TRBV30	13	.	TRBJ2-7	.	TGTGCCTGGTCAAAGGGCTCTAACTACGAGCAGTACTTC	CAWSKGSNYEQYF
TRBV19	15	.	TRBJ2-7	.	TGTGCCAGTAGTATTAAGGACGGTTACTCCTACGAGCAGTACTTC	CASSIKDGYSYEQYF